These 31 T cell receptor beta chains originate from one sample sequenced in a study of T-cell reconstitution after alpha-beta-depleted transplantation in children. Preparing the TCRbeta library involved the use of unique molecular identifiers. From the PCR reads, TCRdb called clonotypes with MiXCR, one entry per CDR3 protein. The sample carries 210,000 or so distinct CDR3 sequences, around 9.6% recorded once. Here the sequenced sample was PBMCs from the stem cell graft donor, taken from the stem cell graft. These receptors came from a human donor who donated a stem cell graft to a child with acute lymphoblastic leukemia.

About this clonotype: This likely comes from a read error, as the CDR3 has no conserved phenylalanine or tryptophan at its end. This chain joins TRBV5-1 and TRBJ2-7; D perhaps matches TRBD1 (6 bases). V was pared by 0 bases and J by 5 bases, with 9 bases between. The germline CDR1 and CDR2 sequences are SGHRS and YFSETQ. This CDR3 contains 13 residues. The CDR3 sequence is CASSLERGNEQYL. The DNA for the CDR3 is TGCGCCAGCAGCTTGGAAAGGGGGAACGAGCAGTACTTA.

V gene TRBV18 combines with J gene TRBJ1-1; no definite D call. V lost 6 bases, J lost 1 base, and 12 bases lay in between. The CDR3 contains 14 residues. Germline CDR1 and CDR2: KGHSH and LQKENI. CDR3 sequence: CASSPFRGNTEAFF. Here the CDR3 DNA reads TGTGCCAGCTCGCCATTCCGGGGGAACACTGAAGCTTTCTTT.

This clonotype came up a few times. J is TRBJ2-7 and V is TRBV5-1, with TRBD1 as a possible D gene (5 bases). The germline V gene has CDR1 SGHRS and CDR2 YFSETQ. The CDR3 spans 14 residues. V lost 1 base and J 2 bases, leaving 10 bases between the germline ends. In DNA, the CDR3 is TGCGCCAGCAGCTTGAGGACACCCGCCTACGAGCAGTACTTC. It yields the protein CASSLRTPAYEQYF.

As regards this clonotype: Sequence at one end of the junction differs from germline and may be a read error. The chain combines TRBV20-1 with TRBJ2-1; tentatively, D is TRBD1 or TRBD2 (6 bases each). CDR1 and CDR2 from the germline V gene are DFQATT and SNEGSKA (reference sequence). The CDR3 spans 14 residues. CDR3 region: CCARGRGLYNEQFF. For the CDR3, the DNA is TGCTGTGCTAGAGGCAGGGGACTCTACAATGAGCAGTTCTTC.

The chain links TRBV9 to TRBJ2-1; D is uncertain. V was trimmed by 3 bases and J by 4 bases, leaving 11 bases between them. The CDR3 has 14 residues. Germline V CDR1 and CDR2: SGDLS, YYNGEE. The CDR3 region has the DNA TGTGCCAGCAGCGCCCGACTTAATTACAATGAGCAGTTCTTC. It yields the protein CASSARLNYNEQFF. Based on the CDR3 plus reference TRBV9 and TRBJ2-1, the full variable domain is DSGVTQTPKHLITATGQRVTLRCSPRSGDLSVYWYQQSLDQGLQFLIQYYNGEERAKGNILERFSAQQFPDLHSELNLSSLELGDSALYFCASSARLNYNEQFFGPGTRLTVL.

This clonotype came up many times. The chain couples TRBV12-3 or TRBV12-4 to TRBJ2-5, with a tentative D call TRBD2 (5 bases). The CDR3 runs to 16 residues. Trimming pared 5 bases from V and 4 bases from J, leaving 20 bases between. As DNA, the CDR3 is TGTGCCAGCAGTGGACCCAGTCTTCCTGGAGGAGAGACCCAGTACTTC. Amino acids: CASSGPSLPGGETQYF.

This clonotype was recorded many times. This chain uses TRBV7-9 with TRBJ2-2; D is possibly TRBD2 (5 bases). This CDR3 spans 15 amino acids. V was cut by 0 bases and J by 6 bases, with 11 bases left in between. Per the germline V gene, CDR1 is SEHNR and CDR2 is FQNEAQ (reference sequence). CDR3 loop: CASSLALQDSGELFF. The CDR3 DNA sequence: TGTGCCAGCAGCTTAGCGCTCCAGGACTCCGGGGAGCTGTTTTTT.

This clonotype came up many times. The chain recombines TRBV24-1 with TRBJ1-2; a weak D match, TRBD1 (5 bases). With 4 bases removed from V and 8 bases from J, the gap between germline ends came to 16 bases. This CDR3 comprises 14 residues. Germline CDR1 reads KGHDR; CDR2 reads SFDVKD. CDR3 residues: CATSDPGRVKGYTF. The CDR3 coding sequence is TGTGCCACCAGTGACCCAGGGAGGGTGAAGGGCTACACCTTC.

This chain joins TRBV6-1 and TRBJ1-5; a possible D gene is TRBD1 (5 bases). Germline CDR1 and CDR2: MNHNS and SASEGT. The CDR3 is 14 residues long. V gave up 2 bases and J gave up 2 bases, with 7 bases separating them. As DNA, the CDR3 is TGTGCCAGCAGTGAATTCAGGGGCAATCAGCCCCAGCATTTT. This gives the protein CASSEFRGNQPQHF.

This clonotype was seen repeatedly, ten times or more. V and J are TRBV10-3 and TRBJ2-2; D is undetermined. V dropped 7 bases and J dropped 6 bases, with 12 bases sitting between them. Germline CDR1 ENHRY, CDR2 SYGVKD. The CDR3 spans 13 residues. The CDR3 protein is CAITGNPAGELFF. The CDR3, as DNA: TGTGCCATCACAGGCAACCCCGCCGGGGAGCTGTTTTTT.

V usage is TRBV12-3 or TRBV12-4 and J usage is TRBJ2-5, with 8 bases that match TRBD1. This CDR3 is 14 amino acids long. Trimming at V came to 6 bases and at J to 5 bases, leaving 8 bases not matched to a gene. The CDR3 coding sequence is TGTGCCAGCAGCCCGGCAGGGGGCGAGGAGACCCAGTACTTC. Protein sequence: CASSPAGGEETQYF.

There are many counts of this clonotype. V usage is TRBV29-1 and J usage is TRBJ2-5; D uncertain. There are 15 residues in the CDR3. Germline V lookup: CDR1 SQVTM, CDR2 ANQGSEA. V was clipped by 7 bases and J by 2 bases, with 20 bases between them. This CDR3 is CSGAIAERKQETQYF. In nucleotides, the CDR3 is TGCAGCGGGGCTATCGCGGAGAGGAAACAAGAGACCCAGTACTTC. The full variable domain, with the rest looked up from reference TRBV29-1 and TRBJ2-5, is SAVISQKPSRDICQRGTSLTIQCQVDSQVTMMFWYRQQPGQSLTLIATANQGSEATYESGFVIDKFPISRPNLTFSTLTVSNMSPEDSSIYLCSGAIAERKQETQYFGPGTRLLVL.

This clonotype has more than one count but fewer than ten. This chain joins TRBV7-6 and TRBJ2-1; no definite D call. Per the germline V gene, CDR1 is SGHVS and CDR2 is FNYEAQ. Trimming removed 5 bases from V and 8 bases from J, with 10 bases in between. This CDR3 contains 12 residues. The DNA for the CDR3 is TGTGCCAGCAGCCTTACATTCGATGAGCAGTTCTTC. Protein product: CASSLTFDEQFF.

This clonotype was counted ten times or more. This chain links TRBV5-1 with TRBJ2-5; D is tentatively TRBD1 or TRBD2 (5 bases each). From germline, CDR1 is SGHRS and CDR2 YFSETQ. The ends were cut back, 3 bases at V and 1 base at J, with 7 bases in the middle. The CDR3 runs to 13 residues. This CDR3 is CASSWDLQETQYF. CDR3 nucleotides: TGCGCCAGCAGCTGGGACCTCCAAGAGACCCAGTACTTC.

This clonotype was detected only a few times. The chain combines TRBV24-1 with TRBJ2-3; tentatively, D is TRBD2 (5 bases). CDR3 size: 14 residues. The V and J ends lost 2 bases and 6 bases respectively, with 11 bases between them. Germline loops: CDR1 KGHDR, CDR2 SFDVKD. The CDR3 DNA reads TGTGCCACCAGTGATTCGGGATCGCCGGATACGCAGTATTTT. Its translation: CATSDSGSPDTQYF.

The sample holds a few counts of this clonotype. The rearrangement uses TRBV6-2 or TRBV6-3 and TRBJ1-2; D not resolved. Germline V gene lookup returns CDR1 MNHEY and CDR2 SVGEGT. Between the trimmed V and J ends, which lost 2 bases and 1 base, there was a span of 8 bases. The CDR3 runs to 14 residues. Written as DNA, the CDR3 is TGTGCCAGCAGTTACGATTGGGGTAACTATGGCTACACCTTC. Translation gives CASSYDWGNYGYTF.

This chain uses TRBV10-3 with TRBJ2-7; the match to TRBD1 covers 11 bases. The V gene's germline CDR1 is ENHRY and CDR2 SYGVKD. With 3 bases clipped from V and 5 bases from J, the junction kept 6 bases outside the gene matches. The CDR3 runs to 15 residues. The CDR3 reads CAISDLDRGPDEQYF. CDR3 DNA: TGTGCCATCAGTGACCTGGACAGGGGGCCTGACGAGCAGTACTTC.

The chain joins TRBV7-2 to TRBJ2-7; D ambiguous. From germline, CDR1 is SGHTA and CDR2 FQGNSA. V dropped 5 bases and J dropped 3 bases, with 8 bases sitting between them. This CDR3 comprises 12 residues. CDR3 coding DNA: TGTGCCAGCAGCCCCGCTAGCTACGAGCAGTACTTC. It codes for CASSPASYEQYF.

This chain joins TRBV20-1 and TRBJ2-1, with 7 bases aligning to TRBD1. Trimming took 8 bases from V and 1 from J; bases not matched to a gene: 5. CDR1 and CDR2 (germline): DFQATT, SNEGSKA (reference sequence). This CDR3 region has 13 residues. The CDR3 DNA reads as TGCAGTACGAGGGGGCCTTCCTACAATGAGCAGTTCTTC. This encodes CSTRGPSYNEQFF.

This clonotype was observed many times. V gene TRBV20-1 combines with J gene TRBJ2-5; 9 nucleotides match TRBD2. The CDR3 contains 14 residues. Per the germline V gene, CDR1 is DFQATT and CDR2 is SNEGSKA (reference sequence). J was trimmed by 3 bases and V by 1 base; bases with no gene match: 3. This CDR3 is CSARGTSVEETQYF. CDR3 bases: TGCAGTGCTAGAGGGACTAGCGTGGAAGAGACCCAGTACTTC.

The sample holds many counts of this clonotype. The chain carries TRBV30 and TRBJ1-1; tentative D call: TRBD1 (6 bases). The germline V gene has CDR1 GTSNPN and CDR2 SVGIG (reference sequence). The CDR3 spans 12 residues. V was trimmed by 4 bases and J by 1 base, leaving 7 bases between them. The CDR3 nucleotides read TGTGCCTGGATGGACAGGAACACTGAAGCTTTCTTT. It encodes CAWMDRNTEAFF.

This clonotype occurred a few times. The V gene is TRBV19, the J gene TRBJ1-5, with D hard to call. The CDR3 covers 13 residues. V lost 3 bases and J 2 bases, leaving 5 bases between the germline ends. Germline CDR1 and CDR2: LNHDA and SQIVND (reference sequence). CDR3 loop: CASSILGNQPQHF. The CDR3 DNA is TGTGCCAGTAGTATTCTGGGCAATCAGCCCCAGCATTTT.

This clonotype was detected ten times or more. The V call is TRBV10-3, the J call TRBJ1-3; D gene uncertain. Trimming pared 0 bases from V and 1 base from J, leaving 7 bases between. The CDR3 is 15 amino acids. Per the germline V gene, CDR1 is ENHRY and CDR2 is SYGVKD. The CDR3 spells CAISESRGSGNTIYF. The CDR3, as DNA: TGTGCCATCAGTGAGTCGAGAGGTTCTGGAAACACCATATATTTT.

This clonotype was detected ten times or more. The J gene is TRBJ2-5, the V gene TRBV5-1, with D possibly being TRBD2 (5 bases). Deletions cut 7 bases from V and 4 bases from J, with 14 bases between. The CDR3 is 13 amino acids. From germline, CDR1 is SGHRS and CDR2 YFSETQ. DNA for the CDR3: TGCGCCAGCGCAGTCCACCGGGGAGAGACCCAGTACTTC. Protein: CASAVHRGETQYF.

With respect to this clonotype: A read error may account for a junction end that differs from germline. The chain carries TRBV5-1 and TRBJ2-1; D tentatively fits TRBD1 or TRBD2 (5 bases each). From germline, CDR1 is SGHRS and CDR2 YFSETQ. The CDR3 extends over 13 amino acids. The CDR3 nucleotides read TGCACCAGCAGCTACGGGGCTGAGGATGAGCAGTTCTTC. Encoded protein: CTSSYGAEDEQFF.

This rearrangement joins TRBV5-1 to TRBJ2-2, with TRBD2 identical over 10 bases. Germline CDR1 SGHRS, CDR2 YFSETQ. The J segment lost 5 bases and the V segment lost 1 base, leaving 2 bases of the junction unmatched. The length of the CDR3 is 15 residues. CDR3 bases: TGCGCCAGCAGCTTGATACTAGCGGGGACCGGGGAGCTGTTTTTT. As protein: CASSLILAGTGELFF.

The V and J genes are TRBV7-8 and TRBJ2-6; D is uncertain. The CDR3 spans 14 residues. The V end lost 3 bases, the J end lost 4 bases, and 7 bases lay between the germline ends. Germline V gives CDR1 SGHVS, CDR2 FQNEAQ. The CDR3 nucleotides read TGTGCCAGCAGCTTCCAGGCCGGGGCCAACGTCCTGACTTTC. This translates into CASSFQAGANVLTF. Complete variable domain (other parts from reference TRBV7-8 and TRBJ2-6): GAGVSQSPRYKVAKRGQDVALRCDPISGHVSLFWYQQALGQGPEFLTYFQNEAQLDKSGLPSDRFFAERPEGSVSTLKIQRTQQEDSAVYLCASSFQAGANVLTFGAGSRLTVL.

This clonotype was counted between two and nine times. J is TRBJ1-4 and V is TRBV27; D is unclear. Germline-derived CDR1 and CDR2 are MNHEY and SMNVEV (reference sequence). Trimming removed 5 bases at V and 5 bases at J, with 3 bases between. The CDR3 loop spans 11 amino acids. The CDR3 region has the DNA TGTGCCAGCAGTATAAATGAAAAACTGTTTTTT. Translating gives CASSINEKLFF. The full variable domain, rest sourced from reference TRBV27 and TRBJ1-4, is EAQVTQNPRYLITVTGKKLTVTCSQNMNHEYMSWYRQDPGLGLRQIYYSMNVEVTDKGDVPEGYKVSRKEKRNFPLILESPSPNQTSLYFCASSINEKLFFGSGTQLSVL.

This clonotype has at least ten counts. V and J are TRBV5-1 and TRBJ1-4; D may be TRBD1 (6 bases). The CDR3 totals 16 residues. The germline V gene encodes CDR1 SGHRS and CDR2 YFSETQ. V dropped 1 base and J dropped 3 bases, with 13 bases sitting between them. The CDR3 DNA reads TGCGCCAGCAGCTTGACTACAGGGTCGGCTAATGAAAAACTGTTTTTT. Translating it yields CASSLTTGSANEKLFF. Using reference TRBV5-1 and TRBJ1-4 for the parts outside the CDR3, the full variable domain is KAGVTQTPRYLIKTRGQQVTLSCSPISGHRSVSWYQQTPGQGLQFLFEYFSETQRNKGNFPGRFSGRQFSNSRSEMNVSTLELGDSALYLCASSLTTGSANEKLFFGSGTQLSVL.

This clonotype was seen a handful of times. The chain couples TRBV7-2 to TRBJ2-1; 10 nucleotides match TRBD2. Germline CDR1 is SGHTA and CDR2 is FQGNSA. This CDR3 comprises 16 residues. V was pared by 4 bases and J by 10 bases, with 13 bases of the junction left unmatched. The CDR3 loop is CASSSREAGGQGEQFF. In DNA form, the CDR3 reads TGTGCCAGCAGCTCCCGTGAAGCGGGGGGGCAAGGGGAGCAGTTCTTC.

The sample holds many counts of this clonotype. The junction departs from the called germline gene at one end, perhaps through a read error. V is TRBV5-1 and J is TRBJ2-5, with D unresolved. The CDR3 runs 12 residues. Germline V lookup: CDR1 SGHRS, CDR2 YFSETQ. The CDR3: CASSLQQETQYF. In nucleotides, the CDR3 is TGTGCCAGCAGTTTGCAGCAAGAGACCCAGTACTTC.